Sequencing of this T cell receptor (beta chain) was carried out in a study of T cells after yellow fever vaccination. Study-level findings and limits: Contamination of FACS-sorted repertoires by abundant clonotypes from the bulk population could occur.

This clonotype occurred a few times. Its antigen is not known. Template switching by 5'RACE produced TCR cDNA, adding a universal primer site and UMIs. Via MiXCR, TCRdb re-called the 5' RACE reads, giving one row per CDR3 protein. The top ten hold approximately 18% of the sample, which has roughly 300,000 distinct CDR3 sequences, around 8.1% seen once. Per the germline V gene, CDR1 is KGHSY and CDR2 is FQNENV. With V trimmed by 4 bases and J by 0 bases, 8 bases remained unmatched. The CDR3 loop spans 16 amino acids. The receptor's source is a man between 18 and 29 years old who received the YFV17D yellow fever vaccine. The chain employs TRBV16 and TRBJ1-2; the match to TRBD1 covers 7 bases. The sequences come from PBMCs, collected about 41 days after the first yellow fever vaccination. The CDR3 bases are TGTGCCAGCAGCCCCACCCAGGGGGGAGCTAACTATGGCTACACCTTC. Protein: CASSPTQGGANYGYTF. Combining the CDR3 with reference TRBV16 and TRBJ1-2 gives the whole variable domain GEEVAQTPKHLVRGEGQKAKLYCAPIKGHSYVFWYQQVLKNEFKFLISFQNENVFDETGMPKERFSAKCLPNSPCSLEIQATKLEDSAVYFCASSPTQGGANYGYTFGSGTRLTVV.